Listed below are T cell receptor beta chains from one sample, sequenced in a study of OX40 agonist ivuxolimab in advanced cancers. Assay used: immunoSEQ multiplex PCR; TCRdb lists only in-frame clones, some missing. The table records some 35,000 clones, 60% to 85% of them present only once. Material: CD4+ or CD8+ T cells sorted from blood, obtained in a trial of the OX40 agonist ivuxolimab. The origin of the receptors is an adult with an advanced solid tumor such as melanoma, head and neck, liver or kidney cancer. CDR3s include the opening cysteine and the closing phenylalanine or tryptophan. D genes are given only for firm matches. Size values are once, few and many counts, or a class for expanded clones, and some rows have none.

V,J,length,size,D,CDR3,DNA
TRBV6-4,TRBJ2-7,14,NA,NA,CASLQRGIPPEQYF,TGTGCCAGCCTACAACGCGGGATCCCCCCCGAGCAGTACTTC
TRBV5-1,TRBJ1-2,12,once,NA,CASSLPGSGYTF,TGCGCCAGCAGCTTGCCGGGATCTGGCTACACCTTC
TRBV7-3,TRBJ2-1,13,NA,NA,CASSLSDLNEQFF,TGTGCCAGCAGCTTATCGGATCTCAATGAGCAGTTCTTC
TRBV30,TRBJ1-6,13,NA,NA,CAWLELGHSPLHF,TGTGCCTGGCTCGAGTTGGGACATTCACCCCTCCACTTT
TRBV18,TRBJ2-7,13,NA,NA,CASSPGSAYEQYF,TGTGCCAGCTCACCCGGCAGTGCCTACGAGCAGTACTTC
TRBV29-1,TRBJ2-1,15,once,TRBD2,CSVVTSGGRLSEQFF,TGCAGCGTTGTGACTAGCGGGGGCCGTTTGAGTGAGCAGTTCTTC
TRBV28,TRBJ2-7,16,few,TRBD2,CASRGSRLLAAYEQYF,TGTGCCAGCAGGGGGTCGCGTCTACTAGCGGCCTACGAGCAGTACTTC
TRBV7-2,TRBJ2-1,13,medium-sized,NA,CASSPDSAGREFF,TGTGCCAGCAGCCCAGACTCGGCTGGGCGGGAGTTCTTC
TRBV6-1,TRBJ2-1,15,NA,NA,CASSVALSSYNEQFF,TGTGCCAGCAGTGTAGCCCTCAGCTCCTACAATGAGCAGTTCTTC
TRBV28,TRBJ1-5,17,NA,TRBD1,CASSLSDRVLSNQPQHF,TGTGCCAGCAGTTTATCTGACAGGGTCTTGAGCAATCAGCCCCAGCATTTT
TRBV6-5,TRBJ2-7,11,few,NA,CASRGPYEQYF,TGTGCCAGCAGGGGCCCCTACGAGCAGTACTTC